The clone carrying this TCR beta chain was recorded a few times. Its antigen is undetermined. The data derive from a study of identical twins. Study results and limitations: Compared with unrelated sharing, twin-shared out-of-frame alpha sequences had more low-probability sequences.

The CDR3 is 18 residues long. V lost 8 bases and J lost 2; bases outside the gene matches: 10. Germline-derived CDR1 and CDR2 are SGHAT and FQNNGV. cDNA carried unique molecular identifiers, and a universal primer site was added by template switching. MiXCR, run by TCRdb on the 5' RACE reads, gives a single entry per CDR3 protein. The sample holds some 600,000 distinct CDR3 sequences, roughly 6.6% seen once. These sequences were also reported in another study, on yellow fever vaccine responses in identical twins.

Sequenced material: PBMCs. This rearrangement joins TRBV11-2 to TRBJ2-2; 14 bases are shared with TRBD2. This TCR was sampled from a woman aged 18-29 years in good health. This chain's CDR3 is CASAPTSGGAGNTGELFF. In DNA, the CDR3 is TGTGCCAGCGCCCCGACTAGCGGGGGGGCAGGTAACACCGGGGAGCTGTTTTTT. Variable domain in full (rest from reference TRBV11-2 and TRBJ2-2): EAGVAQSPRYKIIEKRQSVAFWCNPISGHATLYWYQQILGQGPKLLIQFQNNGVVDDSQLPKDRFSAERLKGVDSTLKIQPAKLEDSAVYLCASAPTSGGAGNTGELFFGEGSRLTVL.